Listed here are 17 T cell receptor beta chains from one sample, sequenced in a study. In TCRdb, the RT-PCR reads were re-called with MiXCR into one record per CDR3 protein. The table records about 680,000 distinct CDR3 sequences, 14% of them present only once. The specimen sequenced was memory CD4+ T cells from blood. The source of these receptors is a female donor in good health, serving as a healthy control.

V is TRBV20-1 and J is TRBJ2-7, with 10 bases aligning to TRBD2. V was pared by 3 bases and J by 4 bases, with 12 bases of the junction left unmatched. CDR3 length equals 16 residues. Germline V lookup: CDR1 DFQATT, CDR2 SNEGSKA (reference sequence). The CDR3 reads CSASSSGRAKGYEQYF. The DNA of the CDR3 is TGCAGTGCTAGTTCAAGCGGGAGGGCGAAAGGTTACGAGCAGTACTTC.

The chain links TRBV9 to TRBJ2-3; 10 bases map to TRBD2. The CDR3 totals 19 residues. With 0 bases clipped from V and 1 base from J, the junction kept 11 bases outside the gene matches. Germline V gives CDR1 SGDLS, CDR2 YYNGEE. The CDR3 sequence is CASSVVDSGGTSGTDTQYF. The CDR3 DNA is TGTGCCAGCAGCGTAGTAGATAGTGGAGGGACTAGCGGCACAGATACGCAGTATTTT. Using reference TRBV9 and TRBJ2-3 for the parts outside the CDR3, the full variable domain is DSGVTQTPKHLITATGQRVTLRCSPRSGDLSVYWYQQSLDQGLQFLIQYYNGEERAKGNILERFSAQQFPDLHSELNLSSLELGDSALYFCASSVVDSGGTSGTDTQYFGPGTRLTVL.

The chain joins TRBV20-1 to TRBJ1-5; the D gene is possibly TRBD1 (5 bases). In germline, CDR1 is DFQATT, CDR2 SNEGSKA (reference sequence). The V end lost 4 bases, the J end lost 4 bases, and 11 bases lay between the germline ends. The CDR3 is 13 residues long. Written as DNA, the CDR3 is TGCAGTGCTACGGACGGGGGTAATCAGCCCCAGCATTTT. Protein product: CSATDGGNQPQHF.

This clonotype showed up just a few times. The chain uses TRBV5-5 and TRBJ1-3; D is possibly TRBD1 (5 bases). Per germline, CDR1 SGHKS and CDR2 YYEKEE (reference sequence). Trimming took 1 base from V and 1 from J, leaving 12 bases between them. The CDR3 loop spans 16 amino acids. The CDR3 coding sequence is TGTGCCAGCAGCTTGAGGGGAACCTTGTCTGGAAACACCATATATTTT. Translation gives CASSLRGTLSGNTIYF.

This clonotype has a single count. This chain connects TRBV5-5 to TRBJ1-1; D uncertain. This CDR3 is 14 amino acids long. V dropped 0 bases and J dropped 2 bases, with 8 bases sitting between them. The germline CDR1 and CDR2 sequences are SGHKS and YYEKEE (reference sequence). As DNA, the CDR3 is TGTGCCAGCAGCTTGGACCTGTTCAACACTGAAGCTTTCTTT. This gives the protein CASSLDLFNTEAFF.

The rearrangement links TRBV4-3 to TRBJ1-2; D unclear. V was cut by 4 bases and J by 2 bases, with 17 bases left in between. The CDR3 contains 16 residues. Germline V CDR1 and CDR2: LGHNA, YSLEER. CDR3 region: CASSPHSNDGNYGYTF. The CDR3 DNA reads TGCGCCAGCAGCCCCCACTCCAACGACGGCAACTATGGCTACACCTTC.

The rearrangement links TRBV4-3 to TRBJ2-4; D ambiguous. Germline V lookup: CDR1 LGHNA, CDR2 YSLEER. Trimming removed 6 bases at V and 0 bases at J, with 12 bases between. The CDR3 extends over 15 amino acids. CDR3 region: CASRTSTQAKNIQYF. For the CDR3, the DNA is TGCGCCAGCAGAACATCAACCCAAGCCAAAAACATTCAGTACTTC.

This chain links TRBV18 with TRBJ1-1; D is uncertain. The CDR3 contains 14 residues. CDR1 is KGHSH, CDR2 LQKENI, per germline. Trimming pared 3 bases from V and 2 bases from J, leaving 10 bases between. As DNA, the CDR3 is TGTGCCAGCTCACCGCAACAGACTAACACTGAAGCTTTCTTT. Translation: CASSPQQTNTEAFF.

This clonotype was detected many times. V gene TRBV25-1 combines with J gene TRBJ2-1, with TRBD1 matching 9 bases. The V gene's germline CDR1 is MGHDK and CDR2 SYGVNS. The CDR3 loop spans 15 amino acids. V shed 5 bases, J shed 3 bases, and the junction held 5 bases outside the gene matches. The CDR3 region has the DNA TGTGCCAGCAGTAGATGGGACAGGGACTACAATGAGCAGTTCTTC. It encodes CASSRWDRDYNEQFF. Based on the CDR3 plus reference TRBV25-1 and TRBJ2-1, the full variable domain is EADIYQTPRYLVIGTGKKITLECSQTMGHDKMYWYQQDPGMELHLIHYSYGVNSTEKGDLSSESTVSRIRTEHFPLTLESARPSHTSQYLCASSRWDRDYNEQFFGPGTRLTVL.

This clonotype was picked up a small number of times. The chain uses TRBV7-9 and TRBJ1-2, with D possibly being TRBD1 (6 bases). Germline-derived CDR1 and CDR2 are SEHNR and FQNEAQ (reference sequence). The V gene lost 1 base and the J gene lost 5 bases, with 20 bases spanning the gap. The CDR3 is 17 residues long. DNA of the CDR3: TGTGCCAGCAGCTTAGTTGCGGGGGGCCGGCAGATGTATGGCTACACCTTC. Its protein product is CASSLVAGGRQMYGYTF.

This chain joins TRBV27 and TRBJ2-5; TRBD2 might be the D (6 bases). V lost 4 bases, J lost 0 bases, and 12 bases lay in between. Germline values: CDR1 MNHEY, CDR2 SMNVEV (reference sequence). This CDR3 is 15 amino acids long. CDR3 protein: CASSSKRDYQETQYF. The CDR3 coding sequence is TGTGCCAGCAGTTCCAAAAGGGACTACCAAGAGACCCAGTACTTC.

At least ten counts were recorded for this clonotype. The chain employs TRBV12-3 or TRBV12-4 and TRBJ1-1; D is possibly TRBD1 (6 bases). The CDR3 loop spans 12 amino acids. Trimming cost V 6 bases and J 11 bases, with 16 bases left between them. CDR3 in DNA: TGTGCCAGCAGACGGGACACCCGCGTCGCTTTCTTT. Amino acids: CASRRDTRVAFF.

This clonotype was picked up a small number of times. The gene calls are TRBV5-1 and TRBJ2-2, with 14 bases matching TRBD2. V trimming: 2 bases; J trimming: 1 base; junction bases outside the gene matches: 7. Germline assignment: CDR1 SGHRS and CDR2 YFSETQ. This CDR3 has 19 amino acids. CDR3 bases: TGCGCCAGCAGCTTAAGACTAGCGGGAGGGCTGAGGAACACCGGGGAGCTGTTTTTT. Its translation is CASSLRLAGGLRNTGELFF.

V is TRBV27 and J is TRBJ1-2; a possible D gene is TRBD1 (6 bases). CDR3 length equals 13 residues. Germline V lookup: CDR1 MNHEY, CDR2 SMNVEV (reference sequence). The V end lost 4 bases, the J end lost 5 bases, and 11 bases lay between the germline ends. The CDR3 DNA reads TGTGCCAGCAGTTCCTTCGGGACATATGGCTACACCTTC. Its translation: CASSSFGTYGYTF.

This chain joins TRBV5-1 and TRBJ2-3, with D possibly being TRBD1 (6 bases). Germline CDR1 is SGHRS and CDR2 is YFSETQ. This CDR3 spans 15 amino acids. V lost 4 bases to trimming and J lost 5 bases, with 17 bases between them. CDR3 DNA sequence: TGCGCCAGCAGCCCGAATCCAGGGGTTCTAGATACGCAGTATTTT. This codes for CASSPNPGVLDTQYF.

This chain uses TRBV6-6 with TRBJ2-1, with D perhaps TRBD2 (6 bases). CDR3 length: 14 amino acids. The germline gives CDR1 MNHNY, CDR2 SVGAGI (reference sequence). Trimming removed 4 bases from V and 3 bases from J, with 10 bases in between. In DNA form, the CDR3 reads TGTGCCAGCAGTTCGACTAGAAGCTACAATGAGCAGTTCTTC. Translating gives CASSSTRSYNEQFF.

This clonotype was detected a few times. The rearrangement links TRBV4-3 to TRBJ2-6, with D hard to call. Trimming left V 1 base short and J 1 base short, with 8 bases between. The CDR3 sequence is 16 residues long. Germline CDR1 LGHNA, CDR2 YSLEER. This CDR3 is CASSQAHLSGANVLTF. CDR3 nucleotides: TGCGCCAGCAGCCAAGCTCACTTGTCTGGGGCCAACGTCCTGACTTTC.